The subject of this entry is one T cell receptor beta chain. Its antigen is as yet unknown. Germline V gene lookup returns CDR1 SGHNT and CDR2 YYREEE (reference sequence). The CDR3 is made up of 15 amino acids. 5'RACE template switching with UMIs generated TCR beta cDNA. From its re-call of the 5' RACE reads, TCRdb lists each CDR3 protein once, without DNA. Its table records about half a million distinct CDR3 sequences. These data are taken from a study of T cells expressing NK-cell markers. Study findings and constraints: CD8+ T cells in more than five donors included dominant NKG2C+ clonotypes at 1.0-7.0%.

The genes are TRBV5-4 and TRBJ1-1; TCRdb reports TRBD1, a call that lacks DNA to check it against. The sequenced sample consisted of blood T cells: a sorted CD56 or NKG2C T cell subset, CD4+ or CD8+ T cells, or bulk PBMC T cells (not recorded which). This TCR was sampled from a woman in her fifties or sixties in good health. The chain's CDR3 is CASSPRTVPNTEAFF.